This TCR beta chain was identified in a study of naive and memory T cell subsets. After CD4 positive bead selection, the CD4-negative fraction gave CD8 T cells. Study-wide results and caveats: Each distinct alpha or beta sequence counts as one clonotype. Naive repertoires, especially CD8, held a few larger clonotypes, possibly memory cells re-expressing CD45RA.

This clonotype was counted at least ten times. Its cognate antigen is unknown. Two oligonucleotides, mixed equimolar, formed the beta constant-region primer covering TRBC1 and TRBC2. The ligated cDNA underwent four PCR rounds using SP2 and nested alpha and beta constant-region primers. A single record per CDR3 protein comes from TCRdb applying MiXCR to the UMI-ligation and nested PCR reads. The profile shows over 90,000 distinct CDR3 sequences, approximately 10% of them singletons. The sequence was obtained from a human donor in good health. Input material: naive CD4+ T cells from blood.

The CDR3 coding sequence is TGTGCCAGCTGCGACAGTTCCAATGAGCAGTTCTTC. Translation gives CASCDSSNEQFF. The chain employs TRBV18 and TRBJ2-1; D may be TRBD1 (5 bases). The CDR3 totals 12 residues. The germline CDR1 and CDR2 sequences are KGHSH and LQKENI. Between the trimmed V and J ends, which lost 7 bases and 6 bases, there was a span of 10 bases.